Listed below are T cell receptor beta chains from one sample, sequenced in a study of blood T cells in healthy people across ages. In TCRdb, the 5' RACE reads were re-called with MiXCR into one record per CDR3 protein. The repertoire holds some 1.5 million distinct CDR3 sequences, with 28% as singletons. The sample comprised blood. Receptors were obtained from a woman younger than 45 in good health. Both conserved end residues are part of each CDR3. The order of the fields is V gene, D gene, clone size, J gene, CDR3 protein, CDR3 DNA. The D gene is left open where the match is weak. Size is stated for part of the rows, as once, few or many counts, or as a class when the clone is expanded.

>TRBV7-2|NA|many|TRBJ2-1
CASSLAEGEQFF
TGTGCCAGCAGCTTAGCGGAGGGTGAGCAGTTCTTC
>TRBV10-1|NA|NA|TRBJ2-7
CASSEESFDEQYF
TGCGCCAGCAGTGAGGAAAGTTTCGACGAGCAGTACTTC
>TRBV20-1|TRBD2|many|TRBJ2-1
CSARETSGGINEQFF
TGCAGTGCTAGAGAAACTAGCGGGGGCATCAATGAGCAGTTCTTC
>TRBV12-5|NA|NA|TRBJ2-3
CASGYNKTDTQYF
TGTGCTAGTGGTTACAACAAGACAGATACGCAGTATTTT
>TRBV12-3/TRBV12-4|NA|NA|TRBJ2-1
CASRASDRYNEQFF
TGTGCCAGCCGGGCTAGCGATAGGTACAATGAGCAGTTCTTC
>TRBV6-2/TRBV6-3|NA|few|TRBJ1-1
CASSAGDGNTEAFF
TGTGCCAGCAGTGCGGGGGACGGTAACACTGAAGCTTTCTTT
>TRBV27|TRBD2|few|TRBJ2-3
CASSLGTRYTDTQYF
TGTGCCAGCAGCCTCGGGACTAGATACACAGATACGCAGTATTTT
>TRBV20-1|NA|NA|TRBJ2-7
CSARNAGSSYEQYF
TGCAGTGCTAGAAATGCAGGAAGCTCCTACGAGCAGTACTTC
>TRBV5-1|TRBD1|NA|TRBJ2-3
CASSLGTGARDTQYF
TGCGCCAGCAGCTTGGGGACAGGGGCGAGGGATACGCAGTATTTT
>TRBV20-1|NA|NA|TRBJ1-5
CSAYQTSNQPQHF
TGCAGTGCCTACCAAACTAGCAATCAGCCCCAGCATTTT
>TRBV6-5|NA|few|TRBJ1-1
CASSYSGGSLGGEAFF
TGTGCCAGCAGTTACAGCGGGGGCAGCTTAGGAGGAGAAGCTTTCTTT
>TRBV12-5|NA|few|TRBJ1-1
CASGWGDTEAFF
TGTGCTAGTGGTTGGGGAGACACTGAAGCTTTCTTT
>TRBV20-1|NA|NA|TRBJ2-2
CSAPLWAGNTGELFF
TGCAGTGCTCCCCTTTGGGCGGGGAACACCGGGGAGCTGTTTTTT
>TRBV7-9|NA|few|TRBJ2-4
CASSISRAQGAMDIQYF
TGTGCCAGCAGTATATCCCGGGCCCAAGGGGCGATGGACATTCAGTACTTC
>TRBV12-3/TRBV12-4|TRBD2|NA|TRBJ2-1
CASRGISRGGTPYNEQFF
TGTGCCAGCAGGGGGATTTCCCGGGGGGGAACCCCCTACAATGAGCAGTTCTTC
>TRBV7-9|NA|few|TRBJ1-5
CASSFGLTQPQHF
TGTGCCAGCAGCTTCGGACTAACCCAGCCCCAGCATTTT
>TRBV20-1|TRBD2|NA|TRBJ2-7
CSAIEAGGSYEQYF
TGCAGTGCTATAGAAGCGGGGGGAAGCTACGAGCAGTACTTC
>TRBV5-6|NA|many|TRBJ2-7
CASSFPKGEQYF
TGTGCCAGCAGCTTCCCCAAAGGCGAGCAGTACTTC
>TRBV7-9|TRBD1|NA|TRBJ2-1
CASSYGQGHEQFF
TGTGCCAGCAGCTACGGACAGGGCCATGAGCAGTTCTTC
>TRBV5-1|TRBD1|few|TRBJ2-7
CASSSGTGGRGEQYF
TGCGCCAGCAGTTCCGGGACAGGGGGCCGGGGAGAGCAGTACTTC
>TRBV6-1|TRBD1|NA|TRBJ1-4
CASSEGRQGGEKLFF
TGTGCCAGCAGTGAAGGTCGACAGGGTGGTGAAAAACTGTTTTTT
>TRBV12-3/TRBV12-4|NA|few|TRBJ1-6
CASSPGRISPLHF
TGTGCCAGCAGCCCAGGTCGAATTTCACCCCTCCACTTT
>TRBV5-1|NA|few|TRBJ1-4
CASSIGTPNEKLFF
TGCGCCAGCAGCATCGGGACCCCTAATGAAAAACTGTTTTTT
>TRBV6-6|NA|NA|TRBJ1-5
CASSTWGGDSNQPQHF
TGTGCCAGCAGTACATGGGGCGGGGATAGCAATCAGCCCCAGCATTTT
>TRBV7-9|NA|NA|TRBJ1-5
CASSLEGFNQPQHF
TGTGCCAGCAGCTTAGAAGGATTCAATCAGCCCCAGCATTTT
>TRBV5-5|TRBD2|NA|TRBJ2-1
CASSVSGRARNEQFF
TGTGCCAGCAGCGTTAGCGGGAGGGCCCGAAATGAGCAGTTCTTC
>TRBV7-9|NA|many|TRBJ2-7
CASSSSGSEQYF
TGTGCCAGCAGCTCTTCCGGTAGCGAGCAGTACTTC
>TRBV9|NA|few|TRBJ2-5
CASSGGTEYQETQYF
TGTGCCAGCAGCGGTGGGACGGAGTACCAAGAGACCCAGTACTTC
>TRBV7-3|TRBD2|many|TRBJ2-1
CASSLSGGASDEQFF
TGTGCCAGCAGCTTAAGCGGGGGGGCTAGCGATGAGCAGTTCTTC
>TRBV7-9|TRBD2|many|TRBJ2-7
CASSLGSAGGIYEQYF
TGTGCCAGCAGCTTAGGCTCTGCGGGAGGGATCTACGAGCAGTACTTC
>TRBV6-5|TRBD2|many|TRBJ2-4
CASSYSTSGRDQNIQYF
TGTGCCAGCAGTTACTCCACTAGCGGGAGAGATCAAAACATTCAGTACTTC
>TRBV7-9|TRBD1|NA|TRBJ2-5
CVSSYRDRGRETQYF
TGTGTCAGCAGCTACCGGGACAGGGGGCGAGAGACCCAGTACTTC
>TRBV5-1|TRBD2|few|TRBJ2-7
CASRPGTSGPREQYF
TGCGCCAGCAGGCCCGGGACTAGCGGGCCCCGCGAGCAGTACTTC
>TRBV7-9|TRBD2|many|TRBJ2-1
CASSPTSDNEQFF
TGTGCCAGCAGCCCTACTAGCGACAATGAGCAGTTCTTC
>TRBV5-1|TRBD2|few|TRBJ2-3
CASSNGLAVSTDTQYF
TGCGCCAGCAGCAACGGACTAGCGGTGAGCACAGATACGCAGTATTTT
>TRBV28|NA|few|TRBJ2-5
CASNPGSRQETQYF
TGTGCCAGCAATCCAGGGAGCCGCCAAGAGACCCAGTACTTC
>TRBV12-3/TRBV12-4|NA|NA|TRBJ1-3
CASSSGTGNTIYF
TGTGCCAGCAGTTCAGGGACTGGAAACACCATATATTTT
>TRBV6-2/TRBV6-3|NA|NA|TRBJ2-2
CASRTVSVPRSNTRELFF
TGTGCCAGCAGGACCGTTTCCGTTCCGCGGTCGAACACCAGGGAGCTGTTTTTT
>TRBV9|TRBD2|NA|TRBJ2-1
CASSVGGLASYNEQFF
TGTGCCAGCAGCGTAGGAGGACTAGCCTCCTACAATGAGCAGTTCTTC
>TRBV12-3/TRBV12-4|NA|many|TRBJ2-5
CASSTRTQETQYF
TGTGCCAGCAGTACTAGGACCCAAGAGACCCAGTACTTC